These 18 T cell receptor beta chains were all obtained from the same sample, sequenced in a study of shared clonotypes between healthy human individuals. Sequenced by immunoSEQ multiplex PCR; TCRdb stores in-frame clones only, minus some. The table shows some 1,900,000 clones, with about 95% occurring only once. In the naive CD8 group, cells lacked CD45RO and were positively selected for CCR7, so terminally differentiated effector memory CD45RA+ cells were left out. The sequenced sample consisted of naive CD8+ T cells sorted from blood. Receptors originate from a man aged 18 to 30 in good health.

This clone showed up just once. Other nucleotide sequences in the sample specify the same CDR3. The chain joins TRBV5-6 to TRBJ2-1; unclear D gene. The length of the CDR3 is 13 residues. Per germline, CDR1 SGHDT and CDR2 YYEEEE. V gave up 1 base and J gave up 4 bases, with 6 bases separating them. CDR3 protein: CASSLTTYNEQFF. CDR3 bases: TGTGCCAGCAGCTTGACTACGTACAATGAGCAGTTCTTC. The full variable domain, completed using reference TRBV5-6 and TRBJ2-1, is DAGVTQSPTHLIKTRGQQVTLRCSPKSGHDTVSWYQQALGQGPQFIFQYYEEEERQRGNFPDRFSGHQFPNYSSELNVNALLLGDSALYLCASSLTTYNEQFFGPGTRLTVL.

The chain has TRBV6-5 and TRBJ2-7, with TRBD1 matching 8 bases. The CDR3 sequence is 15 residues long. Losses at the gene ends were 2 bases for V and 4 bases for J; bases not matched to a gene: 7. Germline V lookup: CDR1 MNHEY, CDR2 SVGAGI. The CDR3: CASSYDGQGQYEQYF. CDR3 nucleotides: TGTGCCAGCAGTTACGACGGACAGGGACAGTACGAGCAGTACTTC.

The gene calls are TRBV19 and TRBJ2-7; a weak D match, TRBD2 (5 bases). Trimming cost V 2 bases and J 3 bases, with 11 bases left between them. The length of the CDR3 is 14 residues. Germline V CDR1 and CDR2: LNHDA, SQIVND (reference sequence). The chain's CDR3 is CASSIQAGLYEQYF. CDR3 bases: TGTGCCAGTAGTATACAGGCGGGCCTCTACGAGCAGTACTTC.

The J gene is TRBJ2-7, the V gene TRBV5-6; no reliable D call. The V gene lost 3 bases and the J gene lost 7 bases, with 11 bases spanning the gap. Germline CDR1 reads SGHDT; CDR2 reads YYEEEE. The CDR3 consists of 12 residues. The chain's CDR3 is CASSWASGEQYF. The CDR3 DNA is TGTGCCAGCAGCTGGGCCTCTGGTGAGCAGTACTTC.

J is TRBJ2-3 and V is TRBV14; D not resolved. This CDR3 comprises 13 residues. V was pared by 0 bases and J by 8 bases, with 9 bases between. Germline V CDR1 and CDR2: SGHDN, FVKESK. The CDR3 sequence is CASSQDTTPTQYF. CDR3 bases: TGTGCCAGCAGCCAAGACACTACCCCTACGCAGTATTTT.

CDR3 sequence: CAWKDQRTEAFF. The CDR3 bases are TGTGCCTGGAAGGATCAAAGGACTGAAGCTTTCTTT. The chain couples TRBV30 to TRBJ1-1; no firm D call. This CDR3 region has 12 residues. Trimming stripped 4 bases from V and 5 bases from J, with 11 bases between. The V gene's germline CDR1 is GTSNPN and CDR2 SVGIG (reference sequence).

CDR3 DNA: TGTGCCAGCGGCGCGGCCTACGAGCAGTACTTC. As protein: CASGAAYEQYF. V gene TRBV7-9 combines with J gene TRBJ2-7; no definite D call. The CDR3 has 11 residues. V was trimmed by 8 bases and J by 2 bases, leaving 7 bases between them. Germline-derived CDR1 and CDR2 are SEHNR and FQNEAQ (reference sequence).

The J gene is TRBJ2-2, the V gene TRBV4-1; no firm D call. The CDR3 runs 12 residues. Germline values: CDR1 MGHRA, CDR2 YSYEKL. V was shortened by 1 base and J by 7 bases, with 4 bases between the two germline ends. As DNA, the CDR3 is TGCGCCAGCAGCCAAGTCAACGGGGAGCTGTTTTTT. Its translation: CASSQVNGELFF.

The rearrangement joins TRBV19 to TRBJ1-1; no clear D gene. The CDR3 consists of 13 residues. V lost 5 bases to trimming and J lost 4 bases, with 11 bases between them. Germline V gene lookup returns CDR1 LNHDA and CDR2 SQIVND (reference sequence). The CDR3 sequence: CASSPGKGTEAFF. DNA for the CDR3: TGTGCCAGTAGTCCCGGAAAAGGCACTGAAGCTTTCTTT.

Note on this clone: The same CDR3 also results from other DNA sequences found in this sample. The CDR3 coding sequence is TGTGCCAGCAGCGCATCCTACGAGCAGTACTTC. Translation gives CASSASYEQYF. This chain joins TRBV7-2 and TRBJ2-7; D ambiguous. V dropped 5 bases and J dropped 1 base, with 3 bases sitting between them. This CDR3 spans 11 amino acids. The germline gives CDR1 SGHTA, CDR2 FQGNSA.

The table lists this clone with a count of one. This chain links TRBV13 with TRBJ2-7; no reliable D call. V lost 5 bases to trimming and J lost 1 base, with 12 bases between them. Germline CDR1 is PRHDT and CDR2 is FYEKMQ (reference sequence). The CDR3 totals 14 residues. Here the CDR3 reads CASSPALGSYEQYF. The CDR3 DNA reads as TGTGCCAGCAGCCCTGCCCTTGGATCCTACGAGCAGTACTTC.

This clone was seen once. The genes are TRBV28 and TRBJ1-1; 7 bases align to TRBD1. Germline loops: CDR1 MDHEN, CDR2 SYDVKM. The CDR3 consists of 15 residues. J gave up 4 bases and V 6 bases, and 11 bases lay outside the gene matches. For the CDR3, the DNA is TGTGCCAGCAGACCTCAAGGGGGCTCGGTCACTGAAGCTTTCTTT. This translates into CASRPQGGSVTEAFF.

The chain has TRBV6-5 and TRBJ2-5, with D unclear. Germline CDR1 MNHEY, CDR2 SVGAGI. V was pared by 0 bases and J by 2 bases, with 7 bases between. The CDR3 length is 14 residues. The CDR3 sequence: CASSYSARQETQYF. The DNA of the CDR3 is TGTGCCAGCAGTTACTCCGCCAGACAAGAGACCCAGTACTTC.

The chain combines TRBV6-6 with TRBJ2-1; D unclear. Germline-derived CDR1 and CDR2 are MNHNY and SVGAGI (reference sequence). The V end lost 4 bases, the J end lost 5 bases, and 3 bases lay between the germline ends. This CDR3 contains 11 residues. CDR3 in amino acids: CASSFHNEQFF. CDR3 DNA: TGTGCCAGCAGTTTCCACAATGAGCAGTTCTTC.

The CDR3 nucleotides read TGTGCCAGCAGCGGCGACAGGGGACCTAACTATGGCTACACCTTC. Translated, it gives CASSGDRGPNYGYTF. The chain recombines TRBV9 with TRBJ1-2; 8 bases agree with TRBD1. Germline-derived CDR1 and CDR2 are SGDLS and YYNGEE. Trimming at V came to 3 bases and at J to 0 bases, leaving 4 bases not matched to a gene. The CDR3 extends over 15 amino acids.

The rearrangement joins TRBV6-5 to TRBJ1-2; 9 bases align to TRBD1. Germline assignment: CDR1 MNHEY and CDR2 SVGAGI. The CDR3 is made up of 15 amino acids. Trimming removed 7 bases from V and 3 bases from J; junction bases left unmatched: 9. The CDR3 nucleotides read TGTGCCAGCACCACAGGGGGCTCCTTAGACTATGGCTACACCTTC. It is translated as CASTTGGSLDYGYTF.

In nucleotides, the CDR3 is TGTGCCAGCAGCTTCGGGACGGAGAGCTCCTACGAGCAGTACTTC. It translates to CASSFGTESSYEQYF. This chain links TRBV7-9 with TRBJ2-7; possibly TRBD1 or TRBD2 for D (5 bases each). Germline V CDR1 and CDR2: SEHNR, FQNEAQ (reference sequence). The CDR3 spans 15 residues. Trimming cost V 3 bases and J 0 bases, with 12 bases left between them.

This clone appeared once. V and J are TRBV27 and TRBJ1-2, with 7 bases fitting TRBD1. V lost 7 bases, J lost 8 bases, and 13 bases stayed unmatched. CDR1 and CDR2 from the germline V gene are MNHEY and SMNVEV (reference sequence). This CDR3 spans 14 amino acids. CDR3: CASTRTGGGEGYTF. The CDR3 DNA is TGTGCCAGCACCCGGACAGGAGGGGGCGAGGGCTACACCTTC.